This T cell receptor (beta chain) was captured in a study of blood T cell repertoires in COVID-19. In Cohort 3, a recovered donor had either two negative PCRs, clearance, or symptom resolution. This CDR3 region has 13 residues. V was pared by 1 base and J by 4 bases, with 7 bases between. Germline CDR1 is SGHTA and CDR2 is FQGNSA. Study processing details: Amplification from reference gene primers served as the basis for estimated nucleated cell counts. Measured with immunoSEQ multiplex PCR; TCRdb has only the in-frame clones, and not every one. Clone size and the V and J calls come from that table; the DNA yielded D and trimming. The table records over 200,000 clones, 65% to 90% of them present only once.

Sequencing was done on a sample of PBMCs or T cells enriched from blood (not recorded which). The chain links TRBV7-2 to TRBJ2-5; D unresolved. This receptor was identified in a man aged 18 to 29 who had recovered from COVID-19. DNA of the CDR3: TGTGCCAGCAGCTTAGGCGCTCGAGAGACCCAGTACTTC. Residues: CASSLGARETQYF.